This T cell receptor beta chain was identified in a study of pediatric ulcerative colitis. Study findings and constraints: A couple of rectal CDR3 clonotypes occurred in all ulcerative colitis patients. Acute severe colitis showed lower rectal diversity from clonal expansions.

The CDR3 has 15 amino acids. CDR1 and CDR2 (germline): MNHNY, SVGAGI (reference sequence). Losses at the gene ends were 2 bases for V and 4 bases for J; bases not matched to a gene: 5. Sequencing depth was up to 500,000 reads per sample. Sequencing was performed with immunoSEQ multiplex PCR; in TCRdb, only in-frame clones are kept and a portion is missing. The table includes tens of thousands of clones, 86% detected once. Only one count was recorded for this clone. Its cognate antigen is unknown. The gene calls are TRBV6-6 and TRBJ1-5, with 7 bases fitting TRBD1. The sample taken for sequencing was blood. The receptor was isolated from a boy aged 5-17 years with severe ulcerative colitis. The DNA of the CDR3 is TGTGCCAGCAGTTACGACAGGGTAGTGAATCAGCCCCAGCATTTT. Its translation is CASSYDRVVNQPQHF.